These 12 T cell receptor beta chains were sequenced from one sample in a study of T cell responses to AZD1222 COVID-19 vaccine. Sequencing was performed with immunoSEQ multiplex PCR; in TCRdb, only in-frame clones are kept and a portion is missing. The table includes approximately 100,000 clones, approximately 86% detected once. The source material was peripheral blood, sampled 28 days after the second dose of the MenACWY control vaccine. The receptors shown here come from an adult who received the MenACWY meningococcal vaccine as a control.

V gene TRBV4-3 combines with J gene TRBJ2-3; D is unclear. This CDR3 is 13 amino acids long. Trimming removed 3 bases at V and 1 base at J, with 5 bases between. Germline V lookup: CDR1 LGHNA, CDR2 YSLEER. The CDR3 DNA is TGCGCCAGCAGCCAGCAGGGCACAGATACGCAGTATTTT. Protein sequence: CASSQQGTDTQYF.

The chain recombines TRBV25-1 with TRBJ2-7; D might be TRBD1 (6 bases). Germline V CDR1 and CDR2: MGHDK, SYGVNS. This CDR3 has 15 amino acids. Trimming took 2 bases from V and 3 from J, leaving 14 bases between them. In DNA form, the CDR3 reads TGTGCCAGCAGTGAAAGGGACATGGATATCTACGAGCAGTACTTC. Protein: CASSERDMDIYEQYF.

The chain is built from TRBV18 and TRBJ2-2; tentatively, D is TRBD1 or TRBD2 (5 bases each). This CDR3 comprises 16 residues. Trimming cost V 4 bases and J 0 bases, with 12 bases left between them. Germline V gene data show CDR1 as KGHSH and CDR2 as LQKENI. The CDR3 reads CASSRDGGPNTGELFF. Here the CDR3 DNA reads TGTGCCAGCTCACGGGACGGAGGTCCGAACACCGGGGAGCTGTTTTTT. The full variable domain, rest sourced from reference TRBV18 and TRBJ2-2, is NAGVMQNPRHLVRRRGQEARLRCSPMKGHSHVYWYRQLPEEGLKFMVYLQKENIIDESGMPKERFSAEFPKEGPSILRIQQVVRGDSAAYFCASSRDGGPNTGELFFGEGSRLTVL.

The V call is TRBV2, the J call TRBJ1-5; D might be TRBD1 (5 bases). V lost 8 bases and J 3 bases, leaving 11 bases between the germline ends. The CDR3 runs 13 residues. In germline, CDR1 is SNHLY, CDR2 FYNNEI. The CDR3 coding sequence is TGTGCCAGCTCAGGGACGGTCAATCAGCCCCAGCATTTT. Translated, it gives CASSGTVNQPQHF.

CDR3 in amino acids: CASSSAGGAPEGGELFF. CDR3 in DNA: TGTGCCAGCAGCTCAGCCGGTGGGGCACCGGAGGGAGGGGAGCTGTTTTTT. The chain has TRBV11-3 and TRBJ2-2; D possibly corresponds to TRBD2 (6 bases). The CDR3 runs 17 residues. Trimming removed 4 bases from V and 8 bases from J, with 23 bases in between. The germline CDR1 and CDR2 sequences are SGHNT and YENEEA.

This clone was counted a single time. J is TRBJ2-2 and V is TRBV6-5; D gene ambiguous. This CDR3 is 15 amino acids long. The ends were cut back, 0 bases at V and 1 base at J, with 6 bases in the middle. From germline, CDR1 is MNHEY and CDR2 SVGAGI. CDR3 bases: TGTGCCAGCAGTTACTCCTGGGGGAACACCGGGGAGCTGTTTTTT. It translates to CASSYSWGNTGELFF.

To note about this clone: This specimen includes other DNA sequences encoding the same CDR3. The J gene is TRBJ1-6, the V gene TRBV7-9, with D uncertain. CDR1 and CDR2 (germline): SEHNR, FQNEAQ (reference sequence). The CDR3 spans 14 residues. V dropped 1 base and J dropped 5 bases, with 6 bases sitting between them. The chain's CDR3 is CASSLEGNNSPLHF. Here the CDR3 DNA reads TGTGCCAGCAGCTTAGAGGGTAATAATTCACCCCTCCACTTT.

In its sample, this clone was seen a few times. V gene TRBV28 combines with J gene TRBJ2-7, with a weak D call TRBD1 (6 bases). The germline gives CDR1 MDHEN, CDR2 SYDVKM. The CDR3 totals 12 residues. V was cut by 7 bases and J by 3 bases, with 10 bases left in between. CDR3 in DNA: TGTGCCAGCAAAGGACAGCGCTACGAGCAGTACTTC. Amino acids: CASKGQRYEQYF.

In DNA form, the CDR3 reads TGTGCCAGCAGCTCTGAGGGCTACACTGAAGCTTTCTTT. Encoded protein: CASSSEGYTEAFF. The gene calls are TRBV7-2 and TRBJ1-1; D gene unclear. Germline-derived CDR1 and CDR2 are SGHTA and FQGNSA. The length of the CDR3 is 13 residues. Deletions cut 4 bases from V and 3 bases from J, with 9 bases between.

The chain combines TRBV19 with TRBJ2-7; 10 nucleotides align to TRBD1. Unmatched junction bases numbered 7, after V lost 1 base and J lost 1 base. CDR3 length: 17 amino acids. Germline V gene data show CDR1 as LNHDA and CDR2 as SQIVND (reference sequence). DNA of the CDR3: TGTGCCAGTAGTATAGTCGGCGGACAGGGGGTGTCCTACGAGCAGTACTTC. It specifies CASSIVGGQGVSYEQYF.

This clone was detected only once. The chain is built from TRBV2 and TRBJ1-3; 9 positions match TRBD1. The V segment lost 7 bases and the J segment 4 bases; nucleotides outside the gene matches: 8. CDR1 and CDR2 from the germline V gene are SNHLY and FYNNEI. This CDR3 contains 15 residues. CDR3 sequence (DNA): TGTGCCAGCACCCAGGACAGGGGTCGCGGAAACACCATATATTTT. Protein product: CASTQDRGRGNTIYF.

This clone has only a few counts. V gene TRBV9 combines with J gene TRBJ1-2; D gene unclear. Trimming pared 4 bases from V and 7 bases from J, leaving 17 bases between. The germline gives CDR1 SGDLS, CDR2 YYNGEE. This CDR3 is built from 14 residues. Written as DNA, the CDR3 is TGTGCCAGCAGCCCCCCGGGGAATTCGGGTGGCTACACCTTC. This codes for CASSPPGNSGGYTF.